This passage covers 2 T cell receptor beta chains from one sample sequenced in a study of beta chain features in type 1 diabetes. As every portion of the isolated RNA was reverse transcribed, the sequencing read expressed TCRB transcripts. TCRdb keeps only in-frame clones here, not all; method: immunoSEQ multiplex PCR. The repertoire has about 350,000 clones, less than 20% of them found once; the top ten carry around 0.044%. Material for sequencing was naive CD4+ T cells from blood. Source of these receptors: a woman between 18 and 29 years old in good health.

V and J are TRBV15 and TRBJ2-1; 11 positions match TRBD2. This CDR3 region has 16 residues. Trimming cost V 5 bases and J 5 bases; bases outside gene matches: 8. Germline V gene data show CDR1 as LNHNV and CDR2 as YYDKDF (reference sequence). Here the CDR3 reads CATSGPGTSGDNEQFF. The CDR3 DNA reads as TGTGCCACCAGCGGACCCGGGACTAGCGGTGACAATGAGCAGTTCTTC.

The chain recombines TRBV11-1 with TRBJ2-2; 10 bases are a match to TRBD2. After removal of 5 bases from V and 6 bases from J, the junction contained 12 bases not matched to a gene. This CDR3 is 17 amino acids long. The V gene's germline CDR1 is SGHAT and CDR2 FQDESV (reference sequence). The CDR3 protein is CASSAGTSARPAGELFF. The CDR3 nucleotides are TGTGCCAGCAGCGCAGGGACTAGCGCCCGCCCTGCCGGGGAGCTGTTTTTT.